Below are 15 T cell receptor beta chains sequenced from a single sample in a study of blood T cell repertoires in COVID-19. The data were produced by immunoSEQ multiplex PCR, yet TCRdb's version contains in-frame clones alone and is incomplete. The data show under 100,000 clones, 70% to 90% seen once. The source material was peripheral blood. Receptors were obtained from a man aged 40-49 years with acute or convalescent COVID-19.

The rearrangement joins TRBV27 to TRBJ2-7; TRBD2 aligns across 10 bases. The CDR3 has 14 residues. Germline V gene lookup returns CDR1 MNHEY and CDR2 SMNVEV (reference sequence). The V and J ends lost 5 bases and 1 base, in that order; junction bases with no gene match: 2. This chain's CDR3 is CASSRTSGSYEQYF. The CDR3 DNA reads as TGTGCCAGCAGTCGGACTAGCGGTTCCTACGAGCAGTACTTC.

The rearrangement joins TRBV27 to TRBJ1-1; D is ambiguous. CDR3 length: 12 residues. With 5 bases removed from V and 0 bases from J, the gap between germline ends came to 4 bases. In germline, CDR1 is MNHEY, CDR2 SMNVEV (reference sequence). In nucleotides, the CDR3 is TGTGCCAGCAGTGCTATGAACACTGAAGCTTTCTTT. Amino acid sequence: CASSAMNTEAFF.

This clone has a single count. This rearrangement joins TRBV21-1 to TRBJ1-3. TRBV21-1 represents a pseudogene. The CDR3 is 15 amino acids. In nucleotides, the CDR3 is TGTGCCAGCAGCAAACGCGGGGAATGGGGAAACACCATATATTTT. This gives the protein CASSKRGEWGNTIYF.

The J gene is TRBJ1-2, the V gene TRBV7-8; 7 bases are shared with TRBD1. The V and J ends lost 3 bases and 8 bases, in that order; junction bases with no gene match: 6. The CDR3 totals 13 residues. Per the germline V gene, CDR1 is SGHVS and CDR2 is FQNEAQ. For the CDR3, the DNA is TGTGCCAGCAGCTTGAGGGGGCTGGGCGGCTACACCTTC. Translation gives CASSLRGLGGYTF.

CDR3 protein: CASSQVIAYNEQFF. The CDR3 nucleotides are TGTGCCAGCAGCCAAGTTATCGCCTACAATGAGCAGTTCTTC. The rearrangement joins TRBV3-1 (or the pseudogene TRBV3-2) to TRBJ2-1; D ambiguous. The CDR3 spans 14 residues. Between the trimmed V and J ends, which lost 1 base and 2 bases, there was a span of 6 bases. Germline CDR1 is LGHDT and CDR2 is YNNKEL (reference sequence).

This chain connects TRBV25-1 to TRBJ2-7; 8 bases fit TRBD1. Germline V gene lookup returns CDR1 MGHDK and CDR2 SYGVNS. The CDR3 has 13 residues. V gave up 11 bases and J gave up 3 bases; unmatched junction bases: 9. DNA for the CDR3: TGTGCCGTGGGACGCGGACAGGGCTACGAGCAGTACTTC. This sequence encodes CAVGRGQGYEQYF.

This rearrangement joins TRBV4-3 to TRBJ2-2, with D possibly TRBD2 on 5 matching bases. Germline V lookup: CDR1 LGHNA, CDR2 YSLEER. Trimming removed 0 bases at V and 8 bases at J, with 16 bases between. The CDR3 sequence is 16 residues long. The CDR3: CASSQDYGSWRGELFF. CDR3 sequence (DNA): TGCGCCAGCAGCCAAGATTACGGCAGTTGGAGGGGGGAGCTGTTTTTT.

This clone was observed many times. The chain is built from TRBV11-3 and TRBJ1-6; D not certain. Trimming stripped 2 bases from V and 9 bases from J, with 11 bases between. Germline-derived CDR1 and CDR2 are SGHNT and YENEEA. The CDR3 extends over 14 amino acids. The CDR3 here is CASSLKSSGSPLHF. In DNA, the CDR3 is TGTGCCAGCAGCTTAAAGTCCTCCGGTTCACCCCTCCACTTT.

CDR3: CASSGLAWSYEQYF. In DNA, the CDR3 is TGTGCCAGCTCGGGACTAGCCTGGTCCTACGAGCAGTACTTC. J is TRBJ2-7 and V is TRBV25-1, with TRBD2 identical over 9 bases. The CDR3 covers 14 residues. Germline V gene data show CDR1 as MGHDK and CDR2 as SYGVNS. V lost 8 bases and J lost 1; bases outside the gene matches: 6.

J is TRBJ2-5 and V is TRBV29-1; TRBD2 matches at 9 bases. V gave up 0 bases and J gave up 2 bases; unmatched junction bases: 10. The germline V gene has CDR1 SQVTM and CDR2 ANQGSEA. The CDR3 runs to 17 residues. The DNA of the CDR3 is TGCAGCGTTGAAGATTGGTGCGGGGGGGGGCGGCAAGAGACCCAGTACTTC. It translates to CSVEDWCGGGRQETQYF.

The genes are TRBV5-4 and TRBJ1-2, with a possible D match to TRBD1 (6 bases). The CDR3 sequence is 15 residues long. The V end was cut by 4 bases, the J end by 2 bases, with 15 bases between. CDR1 and CDR2 from the germline V gene are SGHNT and YYREEE (reference sequence). The CDR3 here is CASSRTQGDNYGYTF. In nucleotides, the CDR3 is TGTGCCAGCAGCCGTACACAGGGTGACAACTATGGCTACACCTTC. Variable domain in full (rest from reference TRBV5-4 and TRBJ1-2): ETGVTQSPTHLIKTRGQQVTLRCSSQSGHNTVSWYQQALGQGPQFIFQYYREEENGRGNFPPRFSGLQFPNYSSELNVNALELDDSALYLCASSRTQGDNYGYTFGSGTRLTVV.

The gene calls are TRBV5-5 and TRBJ2-3, with D possibly matching TRBD2 (6 bases). The length of the CDR3 is 15 residues. Trimming cost V 3 bases and J 0 bases, with 11 bases left between them. Germline CDR1 and CDR2: SGHKS and YYEKEE (reference sequence). CDR3 amino acids: CASSSPGTSTDTQYF. As DNA, the CDR3 is TGTGCCAGCAGCTCGCCCGGGACTAGCACAGATACGCAGTATTTT.

V and J are TRBV19 and TRBJ1-4; 8 positions match TRBD1. Germline CDR1 reads LNHDA; CDR2 reads SQIVND (reference sequence). CDR3 length: 15 amino acids. V was pared by 3 bases and J by 7 bases, with 7 bases of the junction left unmatched. The CDR3 spells CASSITQGAGEKLFF. CDR3 nucleotide sequence: TGTGCCAGTAGTATTACCCAGGGGGCGGGTGAAAAACTGTTTTTT.

V gene TRBV5-1 combines with J gene TRBJ2-6, with 11 bases identical to TRBD1. The CDR3 loop spans 18 amino acids. Germline CDR1 reads SGHRS; CDR2 reads YFSETQ. V lost 0 bases, J lost 3 bases, and 5 bases stayed unmatched. In DNA, the CDR3 is TGCGCCAGCAGCTTGGATGGGACAGGGGGGATTGGGGCCAACGTCCTGACTTTC. It yields the protein CASSLDGTGGIGANVLTF.

A remark on this clone: In the same sample, other DNA sequences code for this CDR3. This chain connects TRBV7-9 to TRBJ2-1; D is uncertain. The CDR3 runs 12 residues. The V gene lost 5 bases and the J gene lost 1 base, with 3 bases spanning the gap. Germline CDR1 and CDR2: SEHNR and FQNEAQ (reference sequence). The CDR3 DNA follows: TGTGCCAGCAGCCCTTCCTACAATGAGCAGTTCTTC. Protein sequence: CASSPSYNEQFF.